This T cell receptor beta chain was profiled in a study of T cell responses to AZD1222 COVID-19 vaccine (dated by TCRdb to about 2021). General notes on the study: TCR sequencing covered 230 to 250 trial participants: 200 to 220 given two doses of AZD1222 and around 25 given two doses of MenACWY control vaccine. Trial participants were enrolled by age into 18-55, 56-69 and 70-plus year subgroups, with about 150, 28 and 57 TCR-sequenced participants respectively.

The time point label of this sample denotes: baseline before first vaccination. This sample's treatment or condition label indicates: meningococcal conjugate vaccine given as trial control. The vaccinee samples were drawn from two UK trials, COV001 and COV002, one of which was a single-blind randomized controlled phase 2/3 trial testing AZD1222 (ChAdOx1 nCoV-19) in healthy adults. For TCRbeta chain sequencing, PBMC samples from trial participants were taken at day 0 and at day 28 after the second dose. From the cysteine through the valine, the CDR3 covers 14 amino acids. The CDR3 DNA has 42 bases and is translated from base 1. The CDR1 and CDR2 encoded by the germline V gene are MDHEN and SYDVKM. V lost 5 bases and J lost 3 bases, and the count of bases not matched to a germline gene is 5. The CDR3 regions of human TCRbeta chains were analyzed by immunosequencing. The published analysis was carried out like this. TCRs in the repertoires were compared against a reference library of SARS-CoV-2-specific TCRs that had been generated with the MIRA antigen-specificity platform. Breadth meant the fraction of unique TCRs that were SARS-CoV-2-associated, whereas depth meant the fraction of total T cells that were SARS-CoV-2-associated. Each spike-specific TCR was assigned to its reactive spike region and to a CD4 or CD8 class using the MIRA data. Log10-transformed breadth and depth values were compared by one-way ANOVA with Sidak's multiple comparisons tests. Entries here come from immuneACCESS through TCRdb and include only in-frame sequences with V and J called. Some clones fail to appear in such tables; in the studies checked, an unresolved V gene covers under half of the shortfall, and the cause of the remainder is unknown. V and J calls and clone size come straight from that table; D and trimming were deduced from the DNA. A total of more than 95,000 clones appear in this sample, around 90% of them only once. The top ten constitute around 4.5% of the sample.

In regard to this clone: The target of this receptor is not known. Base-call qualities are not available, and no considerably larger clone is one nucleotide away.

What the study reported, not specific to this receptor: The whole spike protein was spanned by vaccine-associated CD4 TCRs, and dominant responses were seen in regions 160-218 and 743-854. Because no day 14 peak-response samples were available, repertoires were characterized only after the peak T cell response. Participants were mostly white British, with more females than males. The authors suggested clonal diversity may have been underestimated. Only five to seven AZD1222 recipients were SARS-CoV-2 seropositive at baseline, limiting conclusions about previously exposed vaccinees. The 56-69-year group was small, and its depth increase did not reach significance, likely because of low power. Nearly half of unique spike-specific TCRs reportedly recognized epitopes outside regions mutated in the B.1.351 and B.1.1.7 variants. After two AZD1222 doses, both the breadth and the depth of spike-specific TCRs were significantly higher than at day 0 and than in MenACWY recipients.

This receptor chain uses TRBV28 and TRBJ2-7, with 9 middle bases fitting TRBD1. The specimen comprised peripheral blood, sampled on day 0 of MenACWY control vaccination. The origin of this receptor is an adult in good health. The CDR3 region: CASSPGQGHYEQYV. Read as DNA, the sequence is TGTGCCAGCAGTCCGGGACAGGGTCACTACGAGCAGTACGTC.